These 6 T cell receptor beta chains came from one sample sequenced in a study of T cell responses to AZD1222 COVID-19 vaccine. Profiled with immunoSEQ multiplex PCR; TCRdb holds only in-frame clones, not every one. The sample has 95,000 to 100,000 clones, approximately 84% seen once; the top ten hold approximately 15%. This specimen was peripheral blood, taken 28 days after the second AZD1222 dose. These receptors were taken from an adult who received the AZD1222 COVID-19 vaccine.

This chain joins TRBV6-2 or TRBV6-3 and TRBJ2-3, with TRBD2 matching over 11 bases. The V gene's germline CDR1 is MNHEY and CDR2 SVGEGT. The CDR3 consists of 15 residues. Trimming cost V 2 bases and J 5 bases; bases outside gene matches: 3. CDR3 amino acids: CASSYPGLAGDTQYF. CDR3 sequence (DNA): TGTGCCAGCAGTTACCCCGGACTAGCGGGAGATACGCAGTATTTT.

The CDR3 spells CAGPPGHQPQHF. Written as DNA, the CDR3 is TGTGCCGGCCCCCCAGGCCATCAGCCCCAGCATTTT. This chain uses TRBV19 with TRBJ1-5; D gene uncertain. The V and J ends lost 11 bases and 5 bases respectively, with 13 bases between them. Germline V lookup: CDR1 LNHDA, CDR2 SQIVND (reference sequence). The length of the CDR3 is 12 residues.

This clone has a handful of counts. The chain carries TRBV4-3 and TRBJ2-7; D gene ambiguous. V was shortened by 0 bases and J by 3 bases, with 9 bases between the two germline ends. Per the germline V gene, CDR1 is LGHNA and CDR2 is YSLEER. The CDR3 extends over 14 amino acids. In nucleotides, the CDR3 is TGCGCCAGCAGCCAAGATTACGGCGGCTACGAGCAGTACTTC. Its translation is CASSQDYGGYEQYF.

The chain employs TRBV3-1 (or the pseudogene TRBV3-2) and TRBJ2-1; tentative D call: TRBD1 (8 bases). V was pared by 4 bases and J by 5 bases, with 21 bases between. Germline V gene lookup returns CDR1 LGHDT and CDR2 YNNKEL (reference sequence). CDR3 size: 17 residues. CDR3 protein: CASSPSSGRGPDNEQFF. For the CDR3, the DNA is TGTGCCAGCAGCCCCTCTAGCGGCAGGGGGCCGGACAATGAGCAGTTCTTC.

There are a few counts of this clone. This CDR3 reads CASSRTRTGQLEMNTEAFF. The DNA for the CDR3 is TGTGCCAGCAGCCGCACACGAACCGGACAGCTAGAAATGAACACTGAAGCTTTCTTT. V is TRBV7-9 and J is TRBJ1-1; D may be TRBD1 (6 bases). Germline V gives CDR1 SEHNR, CDR2 FQNEAQ (reference sequence). Trimming removed 5 bases from V and 0 bases from J, with 25 bases in between. There are 19 residues in the CDR3.

This chain connects TRBV29-1 to TRBJ2-7, with 8 bases fitting TRBD1. This CDR3 is built from 12 residues. Trimming took 6 bases from V and 5 from J; bases not matched to a gene: 6. Per germline, CDR1 SQVTM and CDR2 ANQGSEA. CDR3 sequence (DNA): TGCAGCGTACGGACAGGGAGCAACGAGCAGTACTTC. Its translation: CSVRTGSNEQYF.